This is a list of T cell receptor beta chains from one sample in a study of human T cells and chemical hapten exposure. One entry per CDR3 protein results from TCRdb running MiXCR on the RACE reads. The table lists approximately 370,000 distinct CDR3 sequences, about 5% of them singletons. This specimen was whole blood, taken in connection with sensitization to the hapten diphenylcyclopropenone (DPC). The receptor source for this set is a young woman with alopecia areata. Some clones in this sample may be carry-over from other donors' samples. CDR3s include the opening cysteine and the closing phenylalanine or tryptophan. D genes are given only for firm matches. Clone size appears in some rows only: once, few, many, or a class for an expanded clone.

d_gene	v_gene	j_gene	abundance	CDR3nt	CDR3aa
TRBD1	TRBV6-1	TRBJ1-1	NA	TGTGCCAGCAGATGGACGCCCGCAGGGGGCACGGGGGCTGAAGCTTTCTTT	CASRWTPAGGTGAEAFF
NA	TRBV5-4	TRBJ1-1	few	TGTGCCAGCAGCTTGAGGAGGGACGGTGAAGCTTTCTTT	CASSLRRDGEAFF
TRBD1	TRBV9	TRBJ1-2	NA	TGTGCCAGCCGCGCAGCTCAGGGGGACTATGGCTACACCTTC	CASRAAQGDYGYTF
TRBD2	TRBV20-1	TRBJ2-1	many	TGCAGTGCCAGTCCGACTAGCGGGTTCATTGGGGAGCAGTTCTTC	CSASPTSGFIGEQFF
NA	TRBV3-1	TRBJ1-1	few	TGTGCCAGCAGCCAAGAGATGTTGAACACTGAAGCTTTCTTT	CASSQEMLNTEAFF
TRBD1	TRBV29-1	TRBJ2-2	few	TGCAGCGTCCAGGGACAGCTCGTCACCGGGGAGCTGTTTTTT	CSVQGQLVTGELFF
NA	TRBV6-6	TRBJ1-4	NA	TGTGCCAGCAGTTACAATGACAGGACGGGTGCGGAACTGTTTTTT	CASSYNDRTGAELFF
TRBD1	TRBV6-1	TRBJ1-2	many	TGTGCCAGCAGTGACCCCTCCGCGACAGGGGTTACTGGCTACACCTTC	CASSDPSATGVTGYTF
NA	TRBV7-9	TRBJ1-1	few	TGTGCCAGCAGCTTTTCTTGGAACACTGAAGCTTTCTTT	CASSFSWNTEAFF
NA	TRBV20-1	TRBJ2-3	few	TGCAGTGCGTTACAGGGCCGGGGGCCAGATACGCAGTATTTT	CSALQGRGPDTQYF
TRBD1	TRBV2	TRBJ1-2	many	TGTGCCAGCAGTGCCGACAGGGGGGTCTATGGCTACACCTTC	CASSADRGVYGYTF
NA	TRBV7-3	TRBJ1-4	few	TGTGCCAGCAGCCCCGGAGACAGGCGGAATGAAAAACTGTTTTTT	CASSPGDRRNEKLFF
NA	TRBV20-1	TRBJ2-3	NA	TGCAGTGCTAGAAGAGGTGGGGCAGATACGCAGTATTTT	CSARRGGADTQYF
TRBD1	TRBV18	TRBJ2-1	few	TGTGCCAGCTCACCGCAGGGGGCTGGTAATGAGCAGTTCTTC	CASSPQGAGNEQFF
NA	TRBV6-1	TRBJ2-1	few	TGTGCCACCGTCTTCCGGGCCGGGGATTGGTTCTTC	CATVFRAGDWFF
TRBD1	TRBV24-1	TRBJ2-3	NA	TGTGCCACCAGTGACCGCAGGGGGACAGGAGGAGATACGCAGTATTTT	CATSDRRGTGGDTQYF
TRBD1	TRBV25-1	TRBJ1-6	once	TGTGCCAGCAGCCTGCGGGACAGGGGTTATAATTCACCCCTCCACTTT	CASSLRDRGYNSPLHF
NA	TRBV12-3/TRBV12-4	TRBJ1-2	NA	TGTGCCAGCACTCCGGTTGCCTCTAGGGGCTACACCTTC	CASTPVASRGYTF
NA	TRBV28	TRBJ2-1	many	TGTGCCAGCAGTCCTGCCGACAGGATCAATGAGCAGTTCTTC	CASSPADRINEQFF
TRBD1	TRBV6-2/TRBV6-3	TRBJ1-5	NA	TGTGCCAGCAGTTACCAGGGGGCGGGTCAGCCCCAGCATTTT	CASSYQGAGQPQHF
TRBD2	TRBV12-5	TRBJ2-3	few	TGTGCTAGTGGTTTGGTAGGATCAGCGGGGGGGCTCACAGATACGCAGTATTTT	CASGLVGSAGGLTDTQYF
NA	TRBV7-9	TRBJ1-1	many	TGTGCCAGCAGTTACAGGAACACTGAAGCTTTCTTT	CASSYRNTEAFF
NA	TRBV5-1	TRBJ2-3	few	TGCGCCAGCAGCCCCCGGACTGGCACAGATACGCAGTATTTT	CASSPRTGTDTQYF
NA	TRBV4-1	TRBJ1-2	NA	TGCGCCAGCAGCCAAGAAGGCAGGGCACAGGATGGCTACACCTTC	CASSQEGRAQDGYTF
TRBD1	TRBV6-5	TRBJ2-7	NA	TGTGCCAGCAGCAACTCCCGGGACAGCTACGAGCAGTACTTC	CASSNSRDSYEQYF
NA	TRBV2	TRBJ2-3	once	TGTGCCGGCAGTGAAGCTAGAGATTTGACAGATACGCAGTATTTT	CAGSEARDLTDTQYF
NA	TRBV7-8	TRBJ2-5	NA	TGTGCCAGCAGCCCGACACGGAGACCAATAATTCAAGAGACCCAGTACTTC	CASSPTRRPIIQETQYF